These 25 T cell receptor beta chains came from one sample sequenced in a study of blood T cell repertoires in COVID-19. Data came from immunoSEQ multiplex PCR; TCRdb stores just in-frame clones and leaves some out. The top ten hold about 17% of the sample, which has around 130,000 clones, about 80% seen once. Sequences were obtained from peripheral blood. The source of these receptors is a woman between 45 and 65 years old with acute or convalescent COVID-19.

This chain connects TRBV21-1 to TRBJ1-1; the D call of TRBD1 is as the table states it, not checked on the DNA. TRBV21-1 is a known pseudogene. The CDR3 contains 17 residues. CDR3 sequence (DNA): TGTGCCAGCAGCAAATTATTGGACAGTCTCATGAACACTGAAGCTTTCTTT. Translated: CASSKLLDSLMNTEAFF.

There are a few counts of this clone. The V gene is TRBV2, the J gene TRBJ1-1; 9 positions match TRBD1. Germline CDR1 is SNHLY and CDR2 is FYNNEI. The CDR3 extends over 15 amino acids. V dropped 2 bases and J dropped 5; count of bases not matched to a gene: 6. In nucleotides, the CDR3 is TGTGCCAGCAGTGAAAGGCACAGGGGGCAGACTGAAGCTTTCTTT. This gives the protein CASSERHRGQTEAFF.

V is TRBV14 and J is TRBJ2-7, with 7 bases fitting TRBD2. Unmatched junction bases numbered 8, after V lost 6 bases and J lost 0 bases. This CDR3 region has 15 residues. Germline V gives CDR1 SGHDN, CDR2 FVKESK. CDR3 residues: CASRPWGGDSYEQYF. CDR3 DNA: TGTGCCAGCAGACCCTGGGGGGGGGACTCCTACGAGCAGTACTTC.

The chain has TRBV5-1 and TRBJ1-2, with 7 bases identical to TRBD1. With 2 bases clipped from V and 4 bases from J, the junction kept 5 bases outside the gene matches. Per the germline V gene, CDR1 is SGHRS and CDR2 is YFSETQ. This CDR3 spans 14 amino acids. The CDR3 nucleotides are TGCGCCAGCAGCTTACAGGGGACATCCTATGGCTACACCTTC. Protein: CASSLQGTSYGYTF.

This sequence joins TRBV7-9 and TRBJ1-1, with D hard to call. This CDR3 has 15 amino acids. The germline V and J ends were trimmed by 5 bases and 3 bases, with 16 bases remaining between them. The germline V gene has CDR1 SEHNR and CDR2 FQNEAQ (reference sequence). The CDR3 reads CASSRWEVPDTEAFF. In DNA, the CDR3 is TGTGCCAGCAGCCGTTGGGAGGTCCCGGACACTGAAGCTTTCTTT.

This sequence joins TRBV24-1 and TRBJ2-3, with 8 positions matching TRBD1. This CDR3 comprises 16 residues. V lost 4 bases, J lost 3 bases, and 8 bases stayed unmatched. Germline assignment: CDR1 KGHDR and CDR2 SFDVKD. CDR3 nucleotides: TGTGCCACCAGTGACAGACAGGGGATGGGGACAGATACGCAGTATTTT. Translating gives CATSDRQGMGTDTQYF.

The rearrangement uses TRBV15 and TRBJ2-2; unclear D gene. CDR3 length: 15 residues. CDR1 and CDR2 (germline): LNHNV, YYDKDF (reference sequence). Between the trimmed V and J ends, which lost 4 bases and 2 bases, there was a span of 11 bases. CDR3 sequence: CATSTGRFNTGELFF. The CDR3 coding sequence is TGTGCCACCAGCACAGGCAGATTTAACACCGGGGAGCTGTTTTTT.

J is TRBJ1-4 and V is TRBV29-1; 7 bases are shared with TRBD1. This CDR3 spans 13 amino acids. V was clipped by 7 bases and J by 2 bases; unmatched bases: 4. Looked up from germline, CDR1 is SQVTM and CDR2 is ANQGSEA. CDR3 sequence (DNA): TGCAGCGGACAGGGACAGACTAATGAAAAACTGTTTTTT. It yields the protein CSGQGQTNEKLFF.

The V call is TRBV14, the J call TRBJ2-2; tentatively, D is TRBD2 (6 bases). The germline gives CDR1 SGHDN, CDR2 FVKESK. The CDR3 totals 16 residues. Trimming took 2 bases from V and 5 from J, leaving 15 bases between them. The CDR3 DNA follows: TGTGCCAGCAGCCAACGAGCGGGCATGGGGACCGGGGAGCTGTTTTTT. Its protein is CASSQRAGMGTGELFF. Full variable domain (missing parts from reference TRBV14 and TRBJ2-2): EAGVTQFPSHSVIEKGQTVTLRCDPISGHDNLYWYRRVMGKEIKFLLHFVKESKQDESGMPNNRFLAERTGGTYSTLKVQPAELEDSGVYFCASSQRAGMGTGELFFGEGSRLTVL.

The sample holds one count of this clone. Other DNA variants within this sample encode the same CDR3. The chain employs TRBV18 and TRBJ2-7, with D maybe TRBD2 (6 bases). The CDR3 has 14 amino acids. The V end lost 3 bases, the J end lost 0 bases, and 9 bases lay between the germline ends. Germline V gene sequence: CDR1 KGHSH, CDR2 LQKENI. CDR3 coding DNA: TGTGCCAGCTCACCGACTAGGAGCTCCTACGAGCAGTACTTC. Its protein is CASSPTRSSYEQYF.

J is TRBJ2-4 and V is TRBV7-8, with D possibly TRBD1 on 5 matching bases. CDR1 and CDR2 from the germline V gene are SGHVS and FQNEAQ. CDR3 size: 16 residues. V gave up 1 base and J gave up 0 bases, with 10 bases separating them. CDR3 residues: CASSLEDNLAKNIQYF. The CDR3 DNA follows: TGTGCCAGCAGCTTAGAGGACAATCTAGCCAAAAACATTCAGTACTTC.

The rearrangement uses TRBV15 and TRBJ1-4; D gene unclear. The CDR3 covers 15 residues. With 7 bases removed from V and 0 bases from J, the gap between germline ends came to 12 bases. The V gene's germline CDR1 is LNHNV and CDR2 YYDKDF (reference sequence). The CDR3 nucleotides read TGTGCCACCACCAAGGGAGGTACAACTAATGAAAAACTGTTTTTT. Translated: CATTKGGTTNEKLFF.

For this clone: In the same sample, other DNA sequences code for this CDR3. The V gene is TRBV6-5, the J gene TRBJ1-4; 10 bases line up with TRBD1. The CDR3 extends over 14 amino acids. Germline V lookup: CDR1 MNHEY, CDR2 SVGAGI. V dropped 5 bases and J dropped 5; count of bases not matched to a gene: 2. CDR3 region: CASSMGQGNEKLFF. For the CDR3, the DNA is TGTGCCAGCAGTATGGGACAGGGGAATGAAAAACTGTTTTTT.

J is TRBJ2-7 and V is TRBV10-3, with D perhaps TRBD1 (5 bases). The length of the CDR3 is 11 residues. Germline loops: CDR1 ENHRY, CDR2 SYGVKD. Trimming left V 10 bases short and J 2 bases short, with 9 bases between. Here the CDR3 DNA reads TGTGCCACATCAGGGACCTACGAGCAGTACTTC. This translates into CATSGTYEQYF.

V usage is TRBV14 and J usage is TRBJ1-4; D is undetermined. Germline lookup yields CDR1 SGHDN and CDR2 FVKESK. The V end lost 3 bases, the J end lost 6 bases, and 14 bases lay between the germline ends. The CDR3 runs 15 residues. The CDR3 sequence: CASSQVTVGHEKLFF. The CDR3 DNA reads TGTGCCAGCAGCCAGGTAACAGTGGGCCATGAAAAACTGTTTTTT.

The chain links TRBV19 to TRBJ2-7; 7 bases are shared with TRBD1. Germline V gene lookup returns CDR1 LNHDA and CDR2 SQIVND (reference sequence). V lost 5 bases, J lost 4 bases, and 8 bases stayed unmatched. The CDR3 consists of 14 residues. This CDR3 is CASSLGQEYYEQYF. The CDR3 DNA reads TGTGCCAGTAGTCTCGGACAGGAGTATTACGAGCAGTACTTC.

The gene calls are TRBV11-2 and TRBJ1-4; D is perhaps TRBD1 (5 bases). The CDR3 length is 18 residues. Germline assignment: CDR1 SGHAT and CDR2 FQNNGV. With 5 bases removed from V and 0 bases from J, the gap between germline ends came to 19 bases. The chain's CDR3 is CASSRTQGSFATNEKLFF. The CDR3, as DNA: TGTGCCAGCAGCAGGACCCAGGGATCGTTTGCAACTAATGAAAAACTGTTTTTT.

The chain carries TRBV5-1 and TRBJ2-1; 12 nucleotides agree with TRBD2. The CDR3 is made up of 18 amino acids. V trimming: 2 bases; J trimming: 9 bases; junction bases outside the gene matches: 15. The germline V gene has CDR1 SGHRS and CDR2 YFSETQ. The CDR3 spells CASSFVLAGGQRSIEQFF. CDR3 DNA: TGCGCCAGCAGCTTTGTCCTAGCGGGGGGGCAGCGGTCCATTGAGCAGTTCTTC.

The genes are TRBV7-8 and TRBJ1-5, with D possibly TRBD1 on 6 matching bases. Germline values: CDR1 SGHVS, CDR2 FQNEAQ. Trimming cost V 1 base and J 7 bases, with 11 bases left between them. CDR3 length: 14 amino acids. CDR3 protein: CASSLGPGGQPQHF. As DNA, the CDR3 is TGTGCCAGCAGCTTAGGGCCGGGGGGCCAGCCCCAGCATTTT. Full variable domain (remainder filled in from reference TRBV7-8 and TRBJ1-5): GAGVSQSPRYKVAKRGQDVALRCDPISGHVSLFWYQQALGQGPEFLTYFQNEAQLDKSGLPSDRFFAERPEGSVSTLKIQRTQQEDSAVYLCASSLGPGGQPQHFGDGTRLSIL.

The chain has TRBV9 and TRBJ2-6, with TRBD2 identical over 11 bases. The germline V gene has CDR1 SGDLS and CDR2 YYNGEE. The CDR3 has 20 amino acids. The V segment lost 4 bases and the J segment 0 bases; nucleotides outside the gene matches: 12. The CDR3 spells CASSTGLAGGRTSGANVLTF. The CDR3 DNA follows: TGTGCCAGCAGCACGGGGCTAGCGGGGGGCCGCACCTCTGGGGCCAACGTCCTGACTTTC.

The rearrangement uses TRBV19 and TRBJ1-2; D possibly corresponds to TRBD1 (6 bases). V dropped 5 bases and J dropped 5 bases, with 18 bases sitting between them. The CDR3 consists of 15 residues. Germline V gene sequence: CDR1 LNHDA, CDR2 SQIVND (reference sequence). CDR3 bases: TGTGCCAGTAGTTACAGGGTTTCCGGGTCATATGGCTACACCTTC. It encodes CASSYRVSGSYGYTF.

This clone appeared once. This chain links TRBV12-3 or TRBV12-4 with TRBJ1-2; perhaps TRBD1 as D (6 bases). There are 13 residues in the CDR3. The V and J ends lost 3 bases and 4 bases respectively, with 9 bases between them. The DNA of the CDR3 is TGTGCCAGCAGTTTCGACAGGTTCTATGGCTACACCTTC. Amino acid sequence: CASSFDRFYGYTF.

The chain is built from TRBV7-8 and TRBJ1-1, with a tentative D call TRBD1 (5 bases). CDR3 length: 14 amino acids. V was clipped by 3 bases and J by 3 bases, with 11 bases between them. Germline-derived CDR1 and CDR2 are SGHVS and FQNEAQ. CDR3 nucleotides: TGTGCCAGCAGCTTTTTGGGGGGAGACACTGAAGCTTTCTTT. Its translation is CASSFLGGDTEAFF.

This clone was picked up a small number of times. The rearrangement uses TRBV4-1 and TRBJ2-2; D possibly corresponds to TRBD1 (6 bases). CDR1 and CDR2 (germline): MGHRA, YSYEKL. The ends were cut back, 5 bases at V and 5 bases at J, with 24 bases in the middle. CDR3 length: 18 amino acids. CDR3 DNA sequence: TGCGCCAGCAGCTTCCAGGGTTGGGCAGGGGTATTGACCGGGGAGCTGTTTTTT. This sequence encodes CASSFQGWAGVLTGELFF.

The chain joins TRBV30 to TRBJ2-7; TRBD1 aligns across 8 bases. Germline values: CDR1 GTSNPN, CDR2 SVGIG (reference sequence). The CDR3 is 13 residues long. The ends lost 7 bases at V and 1 base at J; junction bases unmatched: 6. DNA of the CDR3: TGTGCCTCTGACAGGGGAGAATCCTACGAGCAGTACTTC. This sequence encodes CASDRGESYEQYF.